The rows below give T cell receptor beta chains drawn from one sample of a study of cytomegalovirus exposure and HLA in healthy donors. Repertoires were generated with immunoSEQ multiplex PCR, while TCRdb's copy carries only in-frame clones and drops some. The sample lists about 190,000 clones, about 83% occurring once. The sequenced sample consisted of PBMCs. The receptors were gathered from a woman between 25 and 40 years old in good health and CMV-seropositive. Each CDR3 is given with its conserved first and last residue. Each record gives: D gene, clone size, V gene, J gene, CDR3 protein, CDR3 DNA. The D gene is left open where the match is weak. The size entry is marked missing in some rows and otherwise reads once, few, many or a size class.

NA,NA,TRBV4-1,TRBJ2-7,CASSQDGLNEQYF,TGCGCCAGCAGCCAAGACGGACTCAACGAGCAGTACTTC
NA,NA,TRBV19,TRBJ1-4,CASSIRDNDEKLFF,TGTGCCAGTAGTATCCGGGACAACGATGAAAAACTGTTTTTT
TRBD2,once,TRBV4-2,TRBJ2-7,CASSQGGRYEQYF,TGTGCCAGCAGCCAGGGGGGGAGATACGAGCAGTACTTC
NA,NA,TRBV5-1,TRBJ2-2,CASRTGDGGELFF,TGCGCCAGCAGGACGGGGGATGGCGGGGAGCTGTTTTTT
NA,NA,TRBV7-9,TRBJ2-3,CASSLVPGADTQYF,TGTGCCAGCAGCTTAGTCCCAGGGGCAGATACGCAGTATTTT
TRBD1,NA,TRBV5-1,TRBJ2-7,CASSSGGQGGYEQYF,TGCGCCAGCAGCTCGGGGGGACAGGGGGGCTACGAGCAGTACTTC
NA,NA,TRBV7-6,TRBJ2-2,CASSPPRDGDGTGELFF,TGTGCCAGCAGCCCCCCCCGTGACGGGGATGGAACCGGGGAGCTGTTTTTT
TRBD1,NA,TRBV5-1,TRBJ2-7,CASSTGTGAAVREQYF,TGCGCCAGCAGTACCGGGACAGGGGCAGCGGTAAGAGAGCAGTACTTC
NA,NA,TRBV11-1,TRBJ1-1,CASSIQDNTEAFF,TGTGCCAGCAGCATTCAGGATAACACTGAAGCTTTCTTT
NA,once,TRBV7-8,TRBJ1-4,CASSRQSFNEKLFF,TGTGCCAGCAGCCGACAGTCGTTTAATGAAAAACTGTTTTTT
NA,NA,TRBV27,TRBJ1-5,CASSLSSSNQPQHF,TGTGCCAGCAGTTTATCCTCTAGCAATCAGCCCCAGCATTTT
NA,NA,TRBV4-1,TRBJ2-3,CASSLSIQADTQYF,TGCGCCAGCAGCCTAAGCATACAGGCAGATACGCAGTATTTT
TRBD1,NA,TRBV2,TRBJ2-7,CASSSPDRGDYEQYF,TGTGCCAGCAGTTCCCCCGACAGGGGAGACTACGAGCAGTACTTC
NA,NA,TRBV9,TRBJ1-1,CASGPTGKNTEAFF,TGTGCCAGCGGGCCCACAGGGAAGAACACTGAAGCTTTCTTT
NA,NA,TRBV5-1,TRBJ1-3,CASSWGSSSGNTIYF,TGCGCCAGCAGCTGGGGCAGTAGCTCTGGAAACACCATATATTTT
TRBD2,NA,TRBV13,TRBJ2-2,CASSFFAPSGFGELFF,TGTGCCAGCAGCTTCTTCGCCCCTAGCGGATTCGGGGAGCTGTTTTTT
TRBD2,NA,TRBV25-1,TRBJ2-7,CARLAAYEQYF,TGTGCCAGACTAGCGGCCTACGAGCAGTACTTC
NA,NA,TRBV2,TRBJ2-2,CATAPVAAGELFF,TGTGCCACCGCCCCGGTAGCCGCCGGGGAGCTGTTTTTT
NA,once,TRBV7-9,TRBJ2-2,CASSFLLDVDDWSTGELFF,TGTGCCAGCAGCTTTCTACTCGATGTCGACGACTGGTCCACCGGGGAGCTGTTTTTT
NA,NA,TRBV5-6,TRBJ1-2,CASSLVQAIPGYGYTF,TGTGCCAGCAGCTTGGTCCAGGCGATACCTGGCTATGGCTACACCTTC
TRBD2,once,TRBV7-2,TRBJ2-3,CASSLGGLAGVDTQYF,TGTGCCAGCAGCTTAGGAGGGCTAGCGGGGGTGGATACGCAGTATTTT
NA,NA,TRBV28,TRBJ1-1,CASSFRSNTEAFF,TGTGCCAGCAGTTTTCGGTCCAACACTGAAGCTTTCTTT
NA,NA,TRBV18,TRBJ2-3,CASSPLGGRADTQYF,TGTGCCAGCTCTCCTCTGGGGGGGCGCGCAGATACGCAGTATTTT
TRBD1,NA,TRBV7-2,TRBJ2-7,CASSHDRGMYEQYF,TGTGCCAGCAGCCACGACAGGGGGATGTACGAGCAGTACTTC
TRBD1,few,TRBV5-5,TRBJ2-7,CASRPGQPTYEQYF,TGTGCCAGCAGGCCGGGACAGCCTACGTACGAGCAGTACTTC
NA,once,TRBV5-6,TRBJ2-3,CASSLVLAADTQYF,TGTGCCAGCAGCTTGGTCCTAGCAGCAGATACGCAGTATTTT
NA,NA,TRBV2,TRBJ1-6,CASSAVISSYNSPLHF,TGTGCCAGCAGTGCCGTAATCAGCTCCTATAATTCACCCCTCCACTTT
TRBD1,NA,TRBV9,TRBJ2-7,CASSVMGPGGEQYF,TGTGCCAGCAGCGTAATGGGGCCAGGGGGCGAGCAGTACTTC
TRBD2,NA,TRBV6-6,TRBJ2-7,CASSRKVAGSWLEQYF,TGTGCCAGCTCCCGGAAGGTAGCGGGGTCCTGGCTCGAGCAGTACTTC
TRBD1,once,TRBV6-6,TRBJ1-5,CASSSIGTGGGARENF,TGTGCCAGCAGCTCCATCGGGACAGGCGGAGGGGCGCGCGAGAATTTT
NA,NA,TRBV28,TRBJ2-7,CASSWAGIDYEQYF,TGTGCCAGCAGTTGGGCCGGGATCGACTACGAGCAGTACTTC
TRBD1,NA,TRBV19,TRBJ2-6,CASSGQGFSGANVLTF,TGTGCCAGTTCGGGACAGGGGTTTAGTGGGGCCAACGTCCTGACTTTC
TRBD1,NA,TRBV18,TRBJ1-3,CASSPGTGLGNTIYF,TGTGCCAGCTCACCCGGGACAGGTCTTGGAAACACCATATATTTT
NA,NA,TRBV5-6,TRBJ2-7,CASSPSAGPYEQYF,TGTGCCAGCAGCCCCTCGGCGGGACCGTACGAGCAGTACTTC
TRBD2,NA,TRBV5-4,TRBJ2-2,CASSTSGRSSGELFF,TGTGCCAGCAGCACTAGCGGGAGATCCTCCGGGGAGCTGTTTTTT
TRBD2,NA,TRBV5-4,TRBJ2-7,CASSNGTSGRAVYEQYF,TGTGCCAGCAGCAACGGGACTAGCGGGAGGGCTGTCTACGAGCAGTACTTC
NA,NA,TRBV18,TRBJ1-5,CASSPFDNVYQPQHF,TGTGCCAGCTCACCGTTCGACAATGTTTATCAGCCCCAGCATTTT
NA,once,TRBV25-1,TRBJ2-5,CASSEWRGPETQYF,TGTGCCAGCAGTGAATGGAGGGGCCCCGAGACCCAGTACTTC
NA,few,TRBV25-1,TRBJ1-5,CASSESEGARNQPQHF,TGTGCCAGCAGTGAGTCCGAGGGAGCCCGTAATCAGCCCCAGCATTTT
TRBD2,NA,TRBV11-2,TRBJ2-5,CASTHLAGGRETQYF,TGTGCCAGCACACACCTAGCGGGAGGCAGGGAGACCCAGTACTTC
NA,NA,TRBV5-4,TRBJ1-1,CASSLVRDSPRAFF,TGTGCCAGCAGCTTGGTCCGGGACTCCCCCCGCGCTTTCTTT
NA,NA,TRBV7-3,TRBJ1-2,CASSLMGGATGYTF,TGTGCCAGCAGCTTAATGGGAGGGGCTACGGGCTACACCTTC
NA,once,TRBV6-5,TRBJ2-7,CASLDGGEQYF,TGTGCCAGCCTTGATGGAGGCGAGCAGTACTTC
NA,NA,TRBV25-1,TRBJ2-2,CASSVTGSNTGELFF,TGTGCCAGCAGTGTTACGGGTTCGAACACCGGGGAGCTGTTTTTT
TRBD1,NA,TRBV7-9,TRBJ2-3,CASSLGTGQNTDTQYF,TGTGCCAGCAGCTTAGGGACAGGGCAAAACACAGATACGCAGTATTTT
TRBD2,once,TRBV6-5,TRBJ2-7,CASSYSTSVSYEQYF,TGTGCCAGCAGTTACTCGACTAGCGTCTCCTACGAGCAGTACTTC
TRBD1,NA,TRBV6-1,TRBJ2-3,CASSDHRGTTTDTQYF,TGTGCCAGCAGTGACCACAGGGGAACGACCACAGATACGCAGTATTTT
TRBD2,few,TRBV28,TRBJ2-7,CASSGGLVFGDEQYF,TGTGCCAGCAGTGGGGGACTAGTGTTTGGGGACGAGCAGTACTTC
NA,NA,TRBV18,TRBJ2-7,CASSPPRALDPYEQYF,TGTGCCAGCTCACCACCCCGCGCCCTAGATCCATACGAGCAGTACTTC
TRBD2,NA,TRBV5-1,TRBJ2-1,CASSTGLDPYNEQFF,TGCGCCAGCAGCACGGGACTAGACCCCTACAATGAGCAGTTCTTC
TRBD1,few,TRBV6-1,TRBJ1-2,CASSESTGAYGYTF,TGTGCCAGCAGTGAATCGACAGGGGCTTATGGCTACACCTTC
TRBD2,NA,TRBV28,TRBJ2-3,CASRSLAGATDTQYF,TGTGCCAGCAGATCCCTAGCGGGAGCTACAGATACGCAGTATTTT
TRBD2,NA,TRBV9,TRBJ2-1,CASSVASGGAAEQFF,TGTGCCAGCAGCGTAGCCAGCGGGGGGGCCGCTGAGCAGTTCTTC
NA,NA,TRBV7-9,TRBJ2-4,CASSWGGANIQYF,TGTGCCAGCAGCTGGGGTGGGGCAAACATTCAGTACTTC
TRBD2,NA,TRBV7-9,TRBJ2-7,CASSALAGGTYEQYF,TGTGCCAGCAGCGCGCTAGCGGGAGGGACCTACGAGCAGTACTTC
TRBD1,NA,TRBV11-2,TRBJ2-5,CASNNFPGTEQETQYF,TGTGCCAGCAACAATTTTCCCGGGACAGAGCAAGAGACCCAGTACTTC
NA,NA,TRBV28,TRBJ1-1,CASSLDWLNTEAFF,TGTGCCAGCAGTTTAGATTGGCTGAACACTGAAGCTTTCTTT
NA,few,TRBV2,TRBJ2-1,CASSARQINEQFF,TGTGCCAGCAGTGCGCGGCAGATCAATGAGCAGTTCTTC